This section outlines one T cell receptor beta chain sequence together with its context. Unique molecular identifiers were in the cDNA, with template-switch universal primer binding. TCRdb itself ran the 5' RACE reads through MiXCR, one entry per CDR3 protein. The table includes under 450,000 distinct CDR3 sequences, around 20% detected once. The data are from a study of identical twins. The junction had 8 bases not matched to a gene; V was cut back by 6 bases and J by 3 bases. This CDR3 has 16 residues. The germline CDR1 and CDR2 sequences are MNHNS and SASEGT. The chain joins TRBV6-1 to TRBJ1-2, with 12 bases lining up with TRBD1. Sequenced sample: naive T cells sorted from blood. The sequence was collected from a man aged 45-60 years in good health. The CDR3 coding sequence is TGTGCCAGCAGGCCGGGACAGGGGGCGCAGGACTATGGCTACACCTTC. Protein: CASRPGQGAQDYGYTF.